This T cell receptor (beta chain) was profiled in a study of response to subunit inactivated influenza vaccine. As regards this clonotype: Its specificity is not known.

Study findings and constraints: Researchers suggested that each seasonal influenza vaccination recruits few new T cells.

A single record per CDR3 protein comes from TCRdb applying MiXCR to the RT-PCR reads. The sample contains 500,000 or so distinct CDR3 sequences, 16% of which appear only once. From germline, CDR1 is SGHVS and CDR2 FNYEAQ. The CDR3 contains 14 residues. The V and J ends lost 0 bases and 3 bases respectively, with 8 bases between them. Sample: CD4+ T cells sorted from PBMCs, taken 23 months after vaccination. This clonotype originated in a man in his fifties or sixties who received an inactivated influenza vaccine. The chain recombines TRBV7-6 with TRBJ2-5; D is unresolved. The CDR3 DNA reads TGTGCCAGCAGCTTAGCGCCCCGGGAAGAGACCCAGTACTTC. This encodes CASSLAPREETQYF. Filled out from reference TRBV7-6 and TRBJ2-5, the complete variable domain reads GAGVSQSPRYKVTKRGQDVALRCDPISGHVSLYWYRQALGQGPEFLTYFNYEAQQDKSGLPNDRFSAERPEGSISTLTIQRTEQRDSAMYRCASSLAPREETQYFGPGTRLLVL.